These 10 T cell receptor beta chains were sequenced from one sample in a study of OX40 agonist ivuxolimab in advanced cancers. Assay: immunoSEQ multiplex PCR; the TCRdb copy retains only in-frame clones and omits some. The sample consists of about 48,000 clones, around 90% of them appearing once. The material sequenced was CD4+ or CD8+ T cells sorted from blood, taken in a trial of the OX40 agonist ivuxolimab. The receptors shown here come from an adult with an advanced solid tumor such as melanoma, head and neck, liver or kidney cancer.

About this clone itself: At one end the junction does not follow the germline gene, possibly because of a read error. The rearrangement links TRBV7-9 to TRBJ2-1, with TRBD2 matching 9 bases. The CDR3 is 12 amino acids. Germline V gene data show CDR1 as SEHNR and CDR2 as FQNEAQ (reference sequence). This CDR3 is CSSGGSWNEQFF. The CDR3 bases are TGCTCGAGCGGGGGGTCTTGGAATGAGCAGTTCTTC. Full variable domain (remainder filled in from reference TRBV7-9 and TRBJ2-1): DTGVSQNPRHKITKRGQNVTFRCDPISEHNRLYWYRQTLGQGPEFLTYFQNEAQLEKSRLLSDRFSAERPKGSFSTLEIQRTEQGDSAMYLCSSGGSWNEQFFGPGTRLTVL.

The genes are TRBV28 and TRBJ1-5, with 10 bases that match TRBD1. V lost 5 bases to trimming and J lost 1 base; unmatched junction nucleotides: 5. CDR3 size: 16 residues. Germline loops: CDR1 MDHEN, CDR2 SYDVKM. The CDR3 loop is CASSLPGQGSNQPQHF. In DNA form, the CDR3 reads TGTGCCAGCAGTCTTCCGGGACAGGGGAGCAATCAGCCCCAGCATTTT.

The V and J genes are TRBV7-2 and TRBJ2-1; 9 positions agree with TRBD2. This CDR3 contains 16 residues. CDR1 and CDR2 (germline): SGHTA, FQGNSA. Germline trimming cut 5 bases from V and 9 bases from J; bases unmatched to any gene: 14. The CDR3 sequence: CASSQFAGGPVSEQFF. Written as DNA, the CDR3 is TGTGCCAGCAGCCAATTCGCGGGGGGGCCTGTGAGTGAGCAGTTCTTC.

The chain combines TRBV29-1 with TRBJ2-4, with D unclear. Trimming took 3 bases from V and 5 from J, leaving 5 bases between them. The CDR3 sequence is 11 residues long. The V gene's germline CDR1 is SQVTM and CDR2 ANQGSEA. The CDR3 reads CSVESENIQYF. The CDR3 nucleotides are TGCAGCGTTGAGTCCGAAAACATTCAGTACTTC.

V is TRBV14 and J is TRBJ2-2; D is unclear. V was pared by 1 base and J by 2 bases, with 2 bases between. This CDR3 spans 13 amino acids. Per the germline V gene, CDR1 is SGHDN and CDR2 is FVKESK. CDR3 DNA sequence: TGTGCCAGCAGCCAAGTAAACACCGGGGAGCTGTTTTTT. It codes for CASSQVNTGELFF. Complete variable domain (other parts from reference TRBV14 and TRBJ2-2): EAGVTQFPSHSVIEKGQTVTLRCDPISGHDNLYWYRRVMGKEIKFLLHFVKESKQDESGMPNNRFLAERTGGTYSTLKVQPAELEDSGVYFCASSQVNTGELFFGEGSRLTVL.

The chain links TRBV7-2 to TRBJ2-7; no definite D call. This CDR3 region has 12 residues. Germline V CDR1 and CDR2: SGHTA, FQGNSA. The V end lost 5 bases, the J end lost 1 base, and 6 bases lay between the germline ends. In DNA, the CDR3 is TGTGCCAGCAGCCCTCCGTCCTACGAGCAGTACTTC. This encodes CASSPPSYEQYF. Full variable domain (remainder filled in from reference TRBV7-2 and TRBJ2-7): GAGVSQSPSNKVTEKGKDVELRCDPISGHTALYWYRQSLGQGLEFLIYFQGNSAPDKSGLPSDRFSAERTGGSVSTLTIQRTQQEDSAVYLCASSPPSYEQYFGPGTRLTVT.

Here the CDR3 DNA reads TGCGCCAGCAGCTTGACTAGCGGGGGGTCTGAGCAGTTCTTC. As protein: CASSLTSGGSEQFF. The rearrangement links TRBV5-1 to TRBJ2-1; 12 bases fit TRBD2. J lost 9 bases, V lost 1 base, and 2 bases had no gene match. Per germline, CDR1 SGHRS and CDR2 YFSETQ. This CDR3 comprises 14 residues.

This clone was picked up one time. The chain combines TRBV2 with TRBJ1-4; D may be TRBD1 (5 bases). This CDR3 region has 12 residues. CDR1 and CDR2 from the germline V gene are SNHLY and FYNNEI. V dropped 11 bases and J dropped 5 bases, with 12 bases sitting between them. DNA for the CDR3: TGTGCCGGGGCCCTAAGAAATGAAAAACTGTTTTTT. Its protein is CAGALRNEKLFF.

Here the CDR3 DNA reads TGTGCCAGTAGTTCTCCCCTGGGACATCCGAACACTGAAGCTTTCTTT. Translating it yields CASSSPLGHPNTEAFF. This chain connects TRBV19 to TRBJ1-1; tentatively, D is TRBD1 (6 bases). This CDR3 contains 16 residues. Trimming shortened V by 5 bases and J by 1 base, and 17 bases separated the two germline ends. From germline, CDR1 is LNHDA and CDR2 SQIVND (reference sequence).

The chain recombines TRBV4-3 with TRBJ1-1, with no clear D. V was clipped by 6 bases and J by 7 bases, with 15 bases between them. Germline loops: CDR1 LGHNA, CDR2 YSLEER. The CDR3 consists of 13 residues. The CDR3 DNA reads as TGCGCCAGCAGTCTTACGGGCGACAATGAAGCTTTCTTT. It yields the protein CASSLTGDNEAFF.